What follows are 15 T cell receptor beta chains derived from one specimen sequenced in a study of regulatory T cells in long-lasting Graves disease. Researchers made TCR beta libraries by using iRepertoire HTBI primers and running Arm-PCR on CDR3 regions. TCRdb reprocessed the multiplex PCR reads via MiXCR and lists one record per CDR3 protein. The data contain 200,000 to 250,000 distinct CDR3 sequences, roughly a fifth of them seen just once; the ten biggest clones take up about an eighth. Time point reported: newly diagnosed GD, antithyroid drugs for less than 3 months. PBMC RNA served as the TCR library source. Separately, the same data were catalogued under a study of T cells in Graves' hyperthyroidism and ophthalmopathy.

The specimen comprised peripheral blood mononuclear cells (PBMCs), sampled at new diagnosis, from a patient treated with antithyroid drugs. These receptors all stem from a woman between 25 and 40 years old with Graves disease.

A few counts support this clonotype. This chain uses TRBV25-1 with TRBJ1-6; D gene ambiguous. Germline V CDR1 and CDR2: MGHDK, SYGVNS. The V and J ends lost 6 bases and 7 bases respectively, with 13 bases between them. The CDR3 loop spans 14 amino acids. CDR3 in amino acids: CASSDLVVNSPLHF. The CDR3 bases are TGTGCCAGCAGCGACTTAGTTGTCAATTCACCCCTCCACTTT.

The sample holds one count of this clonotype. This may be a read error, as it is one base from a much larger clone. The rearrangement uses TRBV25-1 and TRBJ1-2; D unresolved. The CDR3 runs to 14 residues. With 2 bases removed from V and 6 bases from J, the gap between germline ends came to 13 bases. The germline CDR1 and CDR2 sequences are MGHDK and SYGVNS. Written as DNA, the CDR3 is TGTGCCAGCAGTGAAGTAGGGTCCAGCCATGGCTACACCTTC. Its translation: CASSEVGSSHGYTF.

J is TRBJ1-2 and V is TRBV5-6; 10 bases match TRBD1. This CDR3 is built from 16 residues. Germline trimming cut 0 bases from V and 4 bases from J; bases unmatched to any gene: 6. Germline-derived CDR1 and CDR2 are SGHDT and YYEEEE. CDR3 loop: CASSLGQGAHGYGYTF. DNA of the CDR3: TGTGCCAGCAGCTTGGGACAGGGGGCGCATGGCTATGGCTACACCTTC.

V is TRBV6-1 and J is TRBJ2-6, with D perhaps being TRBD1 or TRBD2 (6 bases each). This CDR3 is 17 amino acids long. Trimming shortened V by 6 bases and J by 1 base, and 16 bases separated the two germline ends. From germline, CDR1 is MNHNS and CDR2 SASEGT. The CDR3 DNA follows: TGTGCCAGCAGCCGGGGGCTCGACAGTTCTGGGGCCAACGTCCTGACTTTC. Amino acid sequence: CASSRGLDSSGANVLTF.

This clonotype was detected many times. The CDR3 region is CASSDDGDRRLQETQYF. CDR3 coding DNA: TGTGCCAGCAGTGATGATGGGGACAGGAGGTTACAAGAGACCCAGTACTTC. The V gene is TRBV2, the J gene TRBJ2-5, with TRBD1 identical over 8 bases. The CDR3 sequence is 17 residues long. The J segment lost 2 bases and the V segment lost 3 bases, leaving 11 bases of the junction unmatched. Looked up from germline, CDR1 is SNHLY and CDR2 is FYNNEI.

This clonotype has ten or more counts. The CDR3 DNA reads as TGTGCCAGCAGCCGGGCCACCACCCTTGGACAGGGAGGGCAAGAGACCCAGTACTTC. Encoded protein: CASSRATTLGQGGQETQYF. The chain employs TRBV3-1 and TRBJ2-5; maybe TRBD1 (8 bases). The V end lost 4 bases, the J end lost 2 bases, and 26 bases lay between the germline ends. The CDR3 is 19 residues long. The germline V gene has CDR1 LGHDT and CDR2 YNNKEL (reference sequence).

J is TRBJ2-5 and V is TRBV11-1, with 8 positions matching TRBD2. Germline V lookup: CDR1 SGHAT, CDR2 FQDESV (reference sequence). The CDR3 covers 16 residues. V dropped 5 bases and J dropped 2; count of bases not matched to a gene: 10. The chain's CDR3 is CASSPRKAGVQETQYF. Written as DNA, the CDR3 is TGTGCCAGCAGCCCTCGGAAAGCGGGAGTTCAAGAGACCCAGTACTTC.

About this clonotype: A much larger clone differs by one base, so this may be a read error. As DNA, the CDR3 is TGTGCCGCCAGCTTGCGACGGGGGGGGATCGAAAAACTGTTTTTT. Translation: CAASLRRGGIEKLFF. The chain recombines TRBV15 with TRBJ1-4; D may be TRBD1 (5 bases). Per the germline V gene, CDR1 is LNHNV and CDR2 is YYDKDF (reference sequence). There are 15 residues in the CDR3.

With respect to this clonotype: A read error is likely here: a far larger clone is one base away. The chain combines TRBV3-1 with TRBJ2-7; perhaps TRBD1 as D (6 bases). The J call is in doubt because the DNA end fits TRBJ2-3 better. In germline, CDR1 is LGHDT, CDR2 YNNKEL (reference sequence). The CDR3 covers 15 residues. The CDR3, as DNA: TGTGCCAGCAGCGACCCGGGACAACGCACAGGTACGCAGTATTTT. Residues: CASSDPGQRTGTQYF.

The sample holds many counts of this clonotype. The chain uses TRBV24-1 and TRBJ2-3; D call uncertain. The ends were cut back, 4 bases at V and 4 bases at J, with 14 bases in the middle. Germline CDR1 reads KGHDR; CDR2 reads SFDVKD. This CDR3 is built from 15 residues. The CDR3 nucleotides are TGTGCCACCAGTGACCTCCTTACTGGCGCAGATACGCAGTATTTT. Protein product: CATSDLLTGADTQYF.

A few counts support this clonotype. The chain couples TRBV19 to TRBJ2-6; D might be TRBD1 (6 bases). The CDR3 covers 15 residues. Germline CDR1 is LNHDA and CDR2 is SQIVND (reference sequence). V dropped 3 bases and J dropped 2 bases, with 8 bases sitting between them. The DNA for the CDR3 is TGTGCCAGTAGTATCAGGGGCCCTGGGGCCAACGTCCTGACTTTC. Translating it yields CASSIRGPGANVLTF. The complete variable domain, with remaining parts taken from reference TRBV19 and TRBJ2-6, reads DGGITQSPKYLFRKEGQNVTLSCEQNLNHDAMYWYRQDPGQGLRLIYYSQIVNDFQKGDIAEGYSVSREKKESFPLTVTSAQKNPTAFYLCASSIRGPGANVLTFGAGSRLTVL.

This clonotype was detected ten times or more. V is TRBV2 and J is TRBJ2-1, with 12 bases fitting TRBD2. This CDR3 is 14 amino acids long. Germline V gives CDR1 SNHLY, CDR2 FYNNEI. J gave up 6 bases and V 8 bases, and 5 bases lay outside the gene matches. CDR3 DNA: TGTGCCAGCTCGCGACTAGCGGGGGCCAATGAGCAGTTCTTC. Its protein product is CASSRLAGANEQFF. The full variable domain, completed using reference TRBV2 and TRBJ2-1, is EPEVTQTPSHQVTQMGQEVILRCVPISNHLYFYWYRQILGQKVEFLVSFYNNEISEKSEIFDDQFSVERPDGSNFTLKIRSTKLEDSAMYFCASSRLAGANEQFFGPGTRLTVL.

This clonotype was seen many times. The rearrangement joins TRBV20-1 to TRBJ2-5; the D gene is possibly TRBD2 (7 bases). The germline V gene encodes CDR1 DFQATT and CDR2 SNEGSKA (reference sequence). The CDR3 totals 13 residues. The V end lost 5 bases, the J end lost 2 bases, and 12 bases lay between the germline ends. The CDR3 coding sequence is TGCAGTGCTCACAGGGAGGGGCAAGAGACCCAGTACTTC. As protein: CSAHREGQETQYF.

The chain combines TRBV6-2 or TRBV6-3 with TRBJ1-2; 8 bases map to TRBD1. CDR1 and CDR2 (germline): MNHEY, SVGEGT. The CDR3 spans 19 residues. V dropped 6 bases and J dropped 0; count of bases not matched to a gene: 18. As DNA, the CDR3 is TGTGCCAGCAGGTTCATACAGGGGGTCACCGGGGAGCCTAACTATGGCTACACCTTC. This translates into CASRFIQGVTGEPNYGYTF.

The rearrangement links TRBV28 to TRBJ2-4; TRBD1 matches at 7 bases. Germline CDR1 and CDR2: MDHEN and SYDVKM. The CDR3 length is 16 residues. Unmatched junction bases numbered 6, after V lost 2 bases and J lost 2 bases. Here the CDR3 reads CASSLENRGTKNIQYF. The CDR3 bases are TGTGCCAGCAGTTTAGAAAACAGGGGCACCAAAAACATTCAGTACTTC.